The 26 T cell receptor beta chains below all came from one sample that was sequenced in a study of graft-versus-host responses after intestinal transplantation. No cognate antigen is known for these TCRs. This table comes from immunoSEQ multiplex PCR, and its TCRdb copy is limited to in-frame clones, with some not included. The profile shows about 86,000 clones, about 87% of them singletons. The starting material was unstimulated CD4+ T cells sorted from spleen or lymph node cells, obtained before transplant. These receptors were taken from a human donor who was the organ donor for an intestinal transplant.

This rearrangement joins TRBV7-3 to TRBJ2-3, with 10 bases lining up with TRBD2. Germline V lookup: CDR1 SGHTA, CDR2 FQGTGA. This CDR3 spans 14 amino acids. The trim removed 3 bases at V and 4 bases at J, leaving 1 base unmatched. CDR3 sequence (DNA): TGTGCCAGCAGCTTTAGCGGGAGGCCAGATACGCAGTATTTT. Translation gives CASSFSGRPDTQYF. The complete variable domain, with remaining parts taken from reference TRBV7-3 and TRBJ2-3, reads GAGVSQTPSNKVTEKGKYVELRCDPISGHTALYWYRQSLGQGPEFLIYFQGTGAADDSGLPNDRFFAVRPEGSVSTLKIQRTERGDSAVYLCASSFSGRPDTQYFGPGTRLTVL.

The V call is TRBV9, the J call TRBJ1-1, with a weak D call TRBD1 (6 bases). CDR1 is SGDLS and CDR2 is YYNGEE in the germline V gene. There are 16 residues in the CDR3. Trimming removed 0 bases at V and 3 bases at J, with 15 bases between. The CDR3 loop reads CASSVGGKGVYTEAFF. CDR3 DNA sequence: TGTGCCAGCAGCGTAGGTGGGAAGGGGGTGTACACTGAAGCTTTCTTT.

This clone has a single count. The chain employs TRBV5-1 and TRBJ2-5, with TRBD2 matching 9 bases. With 3 bases clipped from V and 5 bases from J, the junction kept 23 bases outside the gene matches. CDR3 length: 20 amino acids. CDR1 and CDR2 (germline): SGHRS, YFSETQ. The CDR3 DNA follows: TGCGCCAGCAGCTGGCCGGGTGGTAGCGGGAGTATTCTGGGAATTGAGACCCAGTACTTC. Encoded protein: CASSWPGGSGSILGIETQYF.

This clone was counted once. V usage is TRBV7-6 and J usage is TRBJ1-1, with 8 positions matching TRBD1. Trimming took 4 bases from V and 4 from J; bases not matched to a gene: 5. The CDR3 loop spans 14 amino acids. The germline gives CDR1 SGHVS, CDR2 FNYEAQ. In DNA form, the CDR3 reads TGTGCCAGCAGCTCAACAGGGGGTGGCACTGAAGCTTTCTTT. The encoded protein is CASSSTGGGTEAFF.

CDR3 loop: CASSTAGEGGETQYF. The CDR3 bases are TGTGCCAGTAGTACAGCGGGAGAGGGAGGGGAGACCCAGTACTTC. The chain is built from TRBV19 and TRBJ2-5; 8 positions agree with TRBD2. The CDR3 runs to 15 residues. The germline CDR1 and CDR2 sequences are LNHDA and SQIVND (reference sequence). Trimming cost V 4 bases and J 5 bases; bases outside gene matches: 9.

In DNA, the CDR3 is TGTGCCAGCAGCTTGGGGGGACACTCTGGAAACACCATATATTTT. Encoded protein: CASSLGGHSGNTIYF. This rearrangement joins TRBV5-4 to TRBJ1-3; perhaps TRBD1 as D (6 bases). The CDR3 contains 15 residues. The germline V gene encodes CDR1 SGHNT and CDR2 YYREEE (reference sequence). V gave up 0 bases and J gave up 0 bases, with 7 bases separating them.

The chain recombines TRBV5-4 with TRBJ1-1; D gene ambiguous. This CDR3 spans 14 amino acids. V was clipped by 5 bases and J by 0 bases, with 11 bases between them. In germline, CDR1 is SGHNT, CDR2 YYREEE (reference sequence). In DNA form, the CDR3 reads TGTGCCAGCAGTAGGCGGGCCCTGAACACTGAAGCTTTCTTT. Protein sequence: CASSRRALNTEAFF.

The chain couples TRBV18 to TRBJ1-1; a possible D gene is TRBD1 (5 bases). The CDR3 loop spans 13 amino acids. The V gene lost 4 bases and the J gene lost 2 bases, with 8 bases spanning the gap. CDR1 is KGHSH, CDR2 LQKENI, per germline. CDR3 protein: CASSHDRNTEAFF. DNA of the CDR3: TGTGCCAGCTCACACGACAGAAACACTGAAGCTTTCTTT. Variable domain in full (rest from reference TRBV18 and TRBJ1-1): NAGVMQNPRHLVRRRGQEARLRCSPMKGHSHVYWYRQLPEEGLKFMVYLQKENIIDESGMPKERFSAEFPKEGPSILRIQQVVRGDSAAYFCASSHDRNTEAFFGQGTRLTVV.

This rearrangement joins TRBV29-1 to TRBJ2-3, with 11 bases lining up with TRBD2. The CDR3 has 14 residues. Germline CDR1 is SQVTM and CDR2 is ANQGSEA. With V trimmed by 7 bases and J by 4 bases, 7 bases remained unmatched. This chain's CDR3 is CSGLAGGGSDTQYF. The CDR3 nucleotides are TGCAGCGGCCTAGCGGGAGGTGGGTCAGATACGCAGTATTTT.

This clone came up once. The V gene is TRBV10-3, the J gene TRBJ2-7; 7 bases agree with TRBD2. CDR1 is ENHRY and CDR2 is SYGVKD in the germline V gene. With 8 bases clipped from V and 4 bases from J, the junction kept 11 bases outside the gene matches. The CDR3 covers 14 residues. The CDR3 region is CAIGGREGLYEQYF. The CDR3 DNA reads as TGTGCCATCGGTGGGAGGGAGGGCCTTTACGAGCAGTACTTC.

V and J are TRBV7-8 and TRBJ1-3, with D unclear. V was cut by 5 bases and J by 0 bases, with 20 bases left in between. In germline, CDR1 is SGHVS, CDR2 FQNEAQ. The CDR3 loop spans 18 amino acids. Written as DNA, the CDR3 is TGTGCCAGCAGCCCAAGGAGGTTGAATCCCTACTCTGGAAACACCATATATTTT. Amino acids: CASSPRRLNPYSGNTIYF.

The chain carries TRBV7-9 and TRBJ2-1; D not certain. The germline gives CDR1 SEHNR, CDR2 FQNEAQ (reference sequence). V was trimmed by 6 bases and J by 7 bases, leaving 16 bases between them. The CDR3 runs to 14 residues. CDR3 DNA sequence: TGTGCCAGCAGTTCGGGTCCCTACGGGAATGAGCAGTTCTTC. Its protein product is CASSSGPYGNEQFF.

The rearrangement uses TRBV10-3 and TRBJ2-7; D is possibly TRBD1 (7 bases). The CDR3 length is 13 residues. Germline V gene lookup returns CDR1 ENHRY and CDR2 SYGVKD. Trimming removed 4 bases from V and 3 bases from J, with 10 bases in between. The CDR3 loop reads CAISGGDSYEQYF. In DNA, the CDR3 is TGTGCCATCAGTGGGGGGGACAGCTACGAGCAGTACTTC.

This chain links TRBV4-1 with TRBJ2-3, with D possibly TRBD2 on 5 matching bases. Trimming took 1 base from V and 5 from J, leaving 13 bases between them. There are 15 residues in the CDR3. Looked up from germline, CDR1 is MGHRA and CDR2 is YSYEKL. CDR3: CASSQVASTKDTQYF. The CDR3 region has the DNA TGCGCCAGCAGCCAAGTGGCTAGCACGAAAGATACGCAGTATTTT.

The rearrangement uses TRBV15 and TRBJ2-2; perhaps TRBD2 as D (5 bases). V lost 0 bases to trimming and J lost 0 bases, with 11 bases between them. Germline V gene data show CDR1 as LNHNV and CDR2 as YYDKDF (reference sequence). CDR3 length: 17 amino acids. The CDR3 DNA sequence: TGTGCCACCAGCAGAGACCGGACGGGGACGAACACCGGGGAGCTGTTTTTT. Its translation is CATSRDRTGTNTGELFF.

The V call is TRBV6-5, the J call TRBJ2-7; D might be TRBD2 (6 bases). CDR1 is MNHEY and CDR2 is SVGAGI in the germline V gene. The CDR3 consists of 16 residues. Trimming cost V 4 bases and J 4 bases, with 20 bases left between them. Here the CDR3 DNA reads TGTGCCAGCAGTTTGGGTTCTAGCGTGGGGCTATACGAGCAGTACTTC. This encodes CASSLGSSVGLYEQYF.

Only one count was recorded for this clone. V usage is TRBV14 and J usage is TRBJ2-7; D may be TRBD2 (5 bases). The length of the CDR3 is 16 residues. V was trimmed by 2 bases and J by 0 bases, leaving 14 bases between them. Germline CDR1 and CDR2: SGHDN and FVKESK. As DNA, the CDR3 is TGTGCCAGCAGCCAACCTCGGGGTGCGCTCTCCTACGAGCAGTACTTC. Protein product: CASSQPRGALSYEQYF.

This chain uses TRBV7-9 with TRBJ1-2, with 10 bases matching TRBD1. With V trimmed by 5 bases and J by 3 bases, 3 bases remained unmatched. Per the germline V gene, CDR1 is SEHNR and CDR2 is FQNEAQ (reference sequence). The CDR3 loop spans 14 amino acids. CDR3 nucleotide sequence: TGTGCCAGCAGCAAGACAGGGGGCGACTATGGCTACACCTTC. Residues: CASSKTGGDYGYTF. Complete variable domain (other parts from reference TRBV7-9 and TRBJ1-2): DTGVSQNPRHKITKRGQNVTFRCDPISEHNRLYWYRQTLGQGPEFLTYFQNEAQLEKSRLLSDRFSAERPKGSFSTLEIQRTEQGDSAMYLCASSKTGGDYGYTFGSGTRLTVV.

V is TRBV25-1 and J is TRBJ2-7; TRBD2 matches at 10 bases. Looked up from germline, CDR1 is MGHDK and CDR2 is SYGVNS. The ends lost 5 bases at V and 3 bases at J; junction bases unmatched: 7. The CDR3 has 15 amino acids. CDR3 DNA: TGTGCCAGCAGTAAACCGGGACTAGCGTTCTACGAGCAGTACTTC. Amino acids: CASSKPGLAFYEQYF.

J is TRBJ1-6 and V is TRBV6-5, with D tentatively TRBD1 (6 bases). The CDR3 length is 16 residues. V lost 0 bases and J lost 6, with 12 bases in between. Germline V gene data show CDR1 as MNHEY and CDR2 as SVGAGI. The CDR3, as DNA: TGTGCCAGCAGTTACTCGATATTACAGGGTAATTCACCCCTCCACTTT. The encoded protein is CASSYSILQGNSPLHF.

The chain uses TRBV9 and TRBJ1-4, with TRBD1 as a possible D gene (5 bases). CDR1 and CDR2 from the germline V gene are SGDLS and YYNGEE. V was cut by 0 bases and J by 7 bases, with 10 bases left in between. The CDR3 totals 14 residues. The CDR3 protein is CASSVGAGGEKLFF. Here the CDR3 DNA reads TGTGCCAGCAGCGTAGGGGCCGGGGGTGAAAAACTGTTTTTT. Looking up the rest from reference TRBV9 and TRBJ1-4 gives the full variable domain: DSGVTQTPKHLITATGQRVTLRCSPRSGDLSVYWYQQSLDQGLQFLIQYYNGEERAKGNILERFSAQQFPDLHSELNLSSLELGDSALYFCASSVGAGGEKLFFGSGTQLSVL.

The CDR3 bases are TGTGCCAGTAGTAGGGGGACACAGACCGATGAGCAGTTCTTC. Translating it yields CASSRGTQTDEQFF. V and J are TRBV19 and TRBJ2-1; possibly TRBD1 for D (6 bases). Trimming took 4 bases from V and 8 from J, leaving 15 bases between them. This CDR3 has 14 amino acids. Germline loops: CDR1 LNHDA, CDR2 SQIVND (reference sequence).

The chain is built from TRBV5-1 and TRBJ2-3, with TRBD2 matching over 11 bases. Germline lookup yields CDR1 SGHRS and CDR2 YFSETQ. This CDR3 is 16 amino acids long. Germline trimming cut 0 bases from V and 4 bases from J; bases unmatched to any gene: 4. DNA for the CDR3: TGCGCCAGCAGCTTGGGCCGACTAGCGGGGCCAGATACGCAGTATTTT. It is translated as CASSLGRLAGPDTQYF.

This chain joins TRBV7-2 and TRBJ1-1; tentatively, D is TRBD1 (6 bases). The CDR3 consists of 16 residues. Per the germline V gene, CDR1 is SGHTA and CDR2 is FQGNSA. Trimming took off 5 bases at V and 1 base at J, with 17 bases between the two ends. CDR3 DNA sequence: TGTGCCAGCAGCGCCTCAAAGGGGGTGAGGAACACTGAAGCTTTCTTT. The encoded protein is CASSASKGVRNTEAFF.

The J gene is TRBJ1-6, the V gene TRBV2; TRBD1 might be the D (5 bases). Trimming pared 5 bases from V and 13 bases from J, leaving 15 bases between. This CDR3 is built from 13 residues. CDR1 is SNHLY and CDR2 is FYNNEI in the germline V gene. Here the CDR3 reads CASSPGLTAPLHF. The CDR3 DNA reads TGTGCCAGCAGTCCGGGACTTACGGCTCCCCTCCACTTT. Supplemented by reference TRBV2 and TRBJ1-6, the full variable domain reads EPEVTQTPSHQVTQMGQEVILRCVPISNHLYFYWYRQILGQKVEFLVSFYNNEISEKSEIFDDQFSVERPDGSNFTLKIRSTKLEDSAMYFCASSPGLTAPLHFGNGTRLTVT.

This chain joins TRBV28 and TRBJ2-3; TRBD1 aligns across 10 bases. CDR1 and CDR2 from the germline V gene are MDHEN and SYDVKM. CDR3 length: 16 residues. The J segment lost 7 bases and the V segment lost 5 bases, leaving 12 bases of the junction unmatched. In nucleotides, the CDR3 is TGTGCCAGCAGTGAAGGGGGACAGGGGAGTCGCCATACGCAGTATTTT. Residues: CASSEGGQGSRHTQYF.